Sequencing of this TCR beta chain was carried out in a study of PD-1 blockade in classical Hodgkin lymphoma. Points from the study as a whole: Newly diagnosed patients were reported to exhibit reduced baseline TCR diversity relative to healthy donors.

This clone was found a few times. Antigen unknown. The V end was cut by 6 bases, the J end by 1 base, with 4 bases between. Germline CDR1 is MNHEY and CDR2 is SVGAGI. The CDR3 consists of 12 residues. TCRdb keeps only in-frame clones here, not all; method: immunoSEQ multiplex PCR. The table includes about 13,000 clones, approximately 90% detected once. Every patient relapsed after autologous stem cell transplantation, and brentuximab vedotin exposure varied. This sample comprised peripheral blood mononuclear cells (PBMCs), obtained at baseline. This TCR was recovered from a human donor with classical Hodgkin lymphoma. The chain has TRBV6-5 and TRBJ1-3; D not resolved. Written as DNA, the CDR3 is TGTGCCAGCAGGGGATCTGGAAACACCATATATTTT. Protein product: CASRGSGNTIYF.